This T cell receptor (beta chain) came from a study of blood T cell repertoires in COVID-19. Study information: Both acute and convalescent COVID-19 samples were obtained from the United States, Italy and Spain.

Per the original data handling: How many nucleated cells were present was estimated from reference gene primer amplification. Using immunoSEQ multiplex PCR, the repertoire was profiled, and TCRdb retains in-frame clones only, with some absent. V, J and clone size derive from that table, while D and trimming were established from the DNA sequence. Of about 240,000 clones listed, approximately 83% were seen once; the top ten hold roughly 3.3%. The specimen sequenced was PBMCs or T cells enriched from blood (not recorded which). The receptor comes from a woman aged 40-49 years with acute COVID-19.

CDR3 nucleotides: TGTGCCAGTACCCAGGACTTCTCAGCCCACGAGCAGTACTTC. It specifies CASTQDFSAHEQYF. The chain has TRBV19 and TRBJ2-7, with a possible D match to TRBD2 (5 bases). Trimming cost V 7 bases and J 5 bases, with 18 bases left between them. The CDR3 covers 14 residues. Germline values: CDR1 LNHDA, CDR2 SQIVND (reference sequence).